This T cell receptor (beta chain) was captured in a study of shared clonotypes between healthy human individuals (TCRdb year 2020). For the study in its entirety: The cohort included a few men and a couple of women between 18 and 49 years of age. For each donor, CD4 naive and CD4 memory were each given three plates, CD8 naive was given two plates, and CD8 memory was given one plate. The study deeply sequenced blood TCR repertoires of about five healthy adults to estimate repertoire size and the extent of clonotype sharing between individuals. Different laboratories and diverse techniques were used to prepare libraries and sequence TCR repertoires, to increase sequencing depth and limit assay-specific biases. Each donor's leukapheresis produced roughly between roughly 0.9 and 9 billion PBMCs. Overall study results and their limits: Naive subsets generally had larger estimated clonotype richness than memory subsets. Sampling was restricted to blood, and TCR repertoires in tissue are likely to differ from TCR repertoires in blood. Based on pairwise subsampling, the degree of clonotype sharing among donors was expected to be affected by sequencing depth. The genetic and exposure-history diversity represented was limited by the small number of donors. Approximately 4.8% of naive CD4, 3.5% of naive CD8, around 2.3% of memory CD4, and 0.4% of memory CD8 clonotypes were shared across a handful of donors. Compared with non-shared clonotypes, clonotypes shared by all four sorted-subset donors had higher generation probabilities. Incomplete sequencing was indicated by rarefaction of sorted-subset datasets, despite the large sequencing depth.

TCR CDR3 regions were amplified from genomic DNA by multiplex PCR using the deep immunoSEQ assay. Genomic DNA extracted from each cell subset was distributed evenly over all wells of several immunoSEQ 96-well plates, and each plate served as one replicate. Each replicate PCR for sorted subsets received about 220 ng genomic DNA, equal to about 30,000 T cell genomes. Purified libraries were quantified with a Qubit 3.0 fluorometer, sized on a Bioanalyzer 2100, and re-quantified with the KAPA Library Quantification kit. Each immunoSEQ 96-well plate was sequenced on its own single-read 150-cycle Illumina NextSeq 550 flow cell. Regarding the original processing steps: Because the immunoSEQ output held only junctional sequences and lacked quality scores, the filtering could not match the filtering applied to full-length reads. To assign V/J genes and CDR3, sequences were annotated using PyIR, a Python wrapper for IgBLAST v1.9, with IMGT germline references. Reads with weak V/J assignments (E-value above 1e-6), missing CDR3, stop codons, out-of-frame junctions, or ambiguous translated residues were removed. V3J clonotypes were defined as sequences sharing the same inferred V gene, J gene, and CDR3 amino acid sequence. The percentage overlap between two repertoires was calculated by dividing the number of shared unique clonotypes by the size of the smaller repertoire. Richness of each repertoire was evaluated using RTK rarefaction, the Chao1 estimator, and Recon v2.1 estimates of unobserved clonotypes. OLGA was used to compute generation probabilities for all TCRbeta clonotypes that the gDNA method yielded from four donors. TCRdb stores this immuneACCESS table with in-frame sequences only. Part of the clones is absent; in the studies checked, under half of the shortfall reflects unresolved V genes, and no reason is known for the rest. V and J calls and clone size are copied from that table; D and trimming were computed from the DNA. The sample table lists hundreds of thousands of clones, about 95% of them with a count of one. The ten largest clones capture roughly 0.12% of the sample.

To note about this clone: Its antigen remains undetermined. No base quality information exists; no much larger clone differs at one position.

Including the terminal cysteine and phenylalanine, the CDR3 comprises 17 residues. Only the CDR3 portion is preserved as DNA: 51 bases, with reading frame beginning at the first base. The germline V gene gives CDR1 as SNHLY and CDR2 as FYNNEI. V loses 4 bases, J loses 0 bases, and the germline ends lie 13 bases apart. CD8 naive samples were CD45RO-negative cells positively selected for CCR7, giving a CD45RA+CCR7+ population that excluded TemRA cells. Donors were healthy HIV-negative adults with no recently reported acute infections or vaccinations. Every donor was a Caucasian adult residing in Nashville, Tennessee, USA. Blood was obtained by leukapheresis, after which PBMCs were separated by Ficoll-Histopaque density gradient centrifugation and cryopreserved in liquid nitrogen vapor phase. Purity and quantity of every magnetically sorted T cell population were checked by analytical flow cytometry. Genomic DNA was isolated from every sorted fraction and measured by UV absorbance on a Nanodrop 2000c.

Specimen: naive CD8+ T cells sorted from blood. The cell subset or site label here, explained by the study, means: CD45RA+CCR7+. This clonotype was sampled from a woman aged 30 to 39 in good health. The chain joins TRBV2 to TRBJ2-6; the D gene is perhaps TRBD2, from 6 matching bases. The DNA is as follows: TGTGCCAGCAGTGTCGGGGCGGGGCCCTCTGGGGCCAACGTCCTGACTTTC. It translates to CASSVGAGPSGANVLTF.